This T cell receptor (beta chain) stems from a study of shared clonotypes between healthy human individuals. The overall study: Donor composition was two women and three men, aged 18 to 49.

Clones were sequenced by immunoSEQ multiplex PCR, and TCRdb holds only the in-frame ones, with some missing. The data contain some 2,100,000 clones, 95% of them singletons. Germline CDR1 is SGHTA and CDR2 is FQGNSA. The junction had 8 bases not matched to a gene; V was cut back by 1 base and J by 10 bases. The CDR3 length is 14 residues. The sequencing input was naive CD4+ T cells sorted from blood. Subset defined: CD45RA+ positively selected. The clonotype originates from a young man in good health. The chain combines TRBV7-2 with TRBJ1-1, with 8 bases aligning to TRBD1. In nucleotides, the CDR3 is TGTGCCAGCAGCTTAGTGGGGCAGGGGGCGGGAGCTTTCTTT. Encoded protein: CASSLVGQGAGAFF.